Reported below is one T cell receptor beta chain. This sample is part of a study of CD8 T cells in Susac syndrome. Germline lookup yields CDR1 MNHNY and CDR2 SVGAGI (reference sequence). The CDR3 covers 12 residues. V shed 2 bases and J shed 7 bases, with 6 bases lying between them. A quantity of roughly 0.5 to 1 ug RNA underwent reverse transcription using random hexamers. The authors amplified TCR beta CDR3 across 54 Vbeta and 13 Jbeta using immunoSEQ multiplex PCR. Each CDR3 protein is one row after TCRdb ran MiXCR on the immunoSEQ multiplex PCR reads. The sample gives 250,000 to 300,000 distinct CDR3 sequences, around 83% of which show up once; around 0.11% is in the top ten. High-throughput TCR beta sequencing covered peripheral CD8+ and CD4+ T cells. It was negative isolation that provided the CD8+ and CD4+ T cells, whereas TEMRA cells were enriched by FACS.

The material sequenced was CD8+ T cells from PBMCs. V usage is TRBV6-6 and J usage is TRBJ2-1; D not certain. The clonotype was recovered from a human donor with multiple sclerosis. The CDR3 DNA sequence: TGTGCCAGCAGTTACATAGCAAATGAGCAGTTCTTC. As protein: CASSYIANEQFF.